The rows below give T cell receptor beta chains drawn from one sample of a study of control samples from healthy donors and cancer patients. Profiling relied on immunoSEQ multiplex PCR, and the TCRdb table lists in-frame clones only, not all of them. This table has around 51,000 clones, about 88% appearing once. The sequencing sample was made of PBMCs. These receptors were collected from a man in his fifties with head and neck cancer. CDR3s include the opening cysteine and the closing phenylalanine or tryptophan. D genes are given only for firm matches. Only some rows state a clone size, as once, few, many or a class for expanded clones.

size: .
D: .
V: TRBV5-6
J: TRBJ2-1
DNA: TGTGCCAGCAGCCCCGACCCGAACATGGCCAATGAGCAGTTCTTC
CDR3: CASSPDPNMANEQFF

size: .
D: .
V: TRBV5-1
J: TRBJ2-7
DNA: TGCGCCAGCAGCTTGAAAGGGGGTGGGGACTACGAGCAGTACTTC
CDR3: CASSLKGGGDYEQYF

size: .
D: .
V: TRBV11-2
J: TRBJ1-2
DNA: TGTGCCAGCCGCCGCGGGGGGCTGGGCTATGGCTACACCTTC
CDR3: CASRRGGLGYGYTF

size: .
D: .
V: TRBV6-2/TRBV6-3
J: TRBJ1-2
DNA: TGTGCCAGCAGTCCCTCCCTCCTGACAGGCTACGGCTACACCTTC
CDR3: CASSPSLLTGYGYTF

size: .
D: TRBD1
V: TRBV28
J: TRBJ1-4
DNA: TGTGCCAGCAGTTTAGGGCAGGACAGGGGGTTTCGAAAACTGTTTTTT
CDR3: CASSLGQDRGFRKLFF

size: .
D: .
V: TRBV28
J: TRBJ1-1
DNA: TGTGCCAGCAGGATTCCCAGCTCCTCGGGCACTGAAGCTTTCTTT
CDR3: CASRIPSSSGTEAFF

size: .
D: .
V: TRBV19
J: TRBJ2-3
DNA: TGTGCCAGTAGTCAAGGGGGTAGCACAGATACGCAGTATTTT
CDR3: CASSQGGSTDTQYF

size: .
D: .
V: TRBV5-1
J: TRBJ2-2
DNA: TGCGCCAGCAGCTTGGGGATAAACACCGGGGAGCTGTTTTTT
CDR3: CASSLGINTGELFF

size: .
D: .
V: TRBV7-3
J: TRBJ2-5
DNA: TGTGCCAGCAGCCTTGACTCAGGAAAGACCCAGTACTTC
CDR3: CASSLDSGKTQYF

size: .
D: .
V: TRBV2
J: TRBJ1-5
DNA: TGTGCCAGCAGTCCGAATGCAGGGGACAGCAATCAGCCCCAGCATTTT
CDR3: CASSPNAGDSNQPQHF

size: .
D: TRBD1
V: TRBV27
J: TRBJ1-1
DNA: TGTGCCAGCACCGCCGGGACAGGAGCAACCCAGAACACTGAAGCTTTCTTT
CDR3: CASTAGTGATQNTEAFF

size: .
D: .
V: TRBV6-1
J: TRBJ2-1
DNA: TGTGCCAGCAGTGAATATAATTCAGGGGTTGAAGATGAGCAGTTCTTC
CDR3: CASSEYNSGVEDEQFF

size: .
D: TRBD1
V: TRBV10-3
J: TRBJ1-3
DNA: TGTGCCATGGCAGGGACAGGAGGAAACACCATATATTTT
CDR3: CAMAGTGGNTIYF

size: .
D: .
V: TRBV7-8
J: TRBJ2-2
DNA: TGTGCCAGCATCGATGGGAGACTTTACACCGGGGAGCTGTTTTTT
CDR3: CASIDGRLYTGELFF

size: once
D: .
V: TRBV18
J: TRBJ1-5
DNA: TGTGCCAGCTCACCAGGCAGGGCGAGCAATCAGCCCCAGCATTTT
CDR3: CASSPGRASNQPQHF

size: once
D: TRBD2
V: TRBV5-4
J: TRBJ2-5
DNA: TGTGCCAGCAGCTTGGGGCTTGGGGGGGGAAACCAAGAGACCCAGTACTTC
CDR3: CASSLGLGGGNQETQYF

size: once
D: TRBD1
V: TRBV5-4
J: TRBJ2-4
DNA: TGTGCCAGCAGCCCGGGACAGGGATTCCCAATAGCCAAAAACATTCAGTACTTC
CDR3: CASSPGQGFPIAKNIQYF

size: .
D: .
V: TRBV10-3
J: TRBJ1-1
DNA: TGTGCCATCAGTGACAGGGTGACGAACACTGAAGCTTTCTTT
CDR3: CAISDRVTNTEAFF

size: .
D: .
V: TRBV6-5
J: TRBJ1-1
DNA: TGTGCCAGCATCCAAAATGGGGGACCGAACACTGAAGCTTTCTTT
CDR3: CASIQNGGPNTEAFF

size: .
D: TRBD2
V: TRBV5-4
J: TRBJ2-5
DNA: TGTGCCAGCAGCTTGGGAACTAGCGTCTGGGGGGAGACCCAGTACTTC
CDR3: CASSLGTSVWGETQYF

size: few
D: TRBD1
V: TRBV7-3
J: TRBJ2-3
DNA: TGTGCCAGCAGCTTAGCAGGGGGCTGGAGCACAGATACGCAGTATTTT
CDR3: CASSLAGGWSTDTQYF

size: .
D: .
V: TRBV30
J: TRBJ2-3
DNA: TGTGCCAGGACACAGGGAAGCACAGATACGCAGTATTTT
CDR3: CARTQGSTDTQYF

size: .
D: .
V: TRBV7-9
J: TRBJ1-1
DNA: TGTGCCAGCAGCTCACAGGGTGTGAACACTGAAGCTTTCTTT
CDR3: CASSSQGVNTEAFF

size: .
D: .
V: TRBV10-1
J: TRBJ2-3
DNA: TGCGCCAGCAGTGAGTCGGGAGTCGGGGGGCCGGCAGATACGCAGTATTTT
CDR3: CASSESGVGGPADTQYF

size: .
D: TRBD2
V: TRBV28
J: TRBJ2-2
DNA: TGTGCCATGCGGACGGGACTAGCGGGAGGCACCGGGGAGCTGTTTTTT
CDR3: CAMRTGLAGGTGELFF

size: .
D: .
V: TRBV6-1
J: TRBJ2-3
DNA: TGTGCCAGCAGTGAAAGGGGCTTTGCGGGCACAGATACGCAGTATTTT
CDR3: CASSERGFAGTDTQYF

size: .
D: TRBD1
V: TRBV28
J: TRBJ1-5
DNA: TGTGCCAGCAGCACAGACAGGGACCTATATAGCAATCAGCCCCAGCATTTT
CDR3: CASSTDRDLYSNQPQHF

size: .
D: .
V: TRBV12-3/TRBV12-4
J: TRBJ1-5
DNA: TGTGCCAGCAGTTTCGGGGGCAATCAGCCCCAGCATTTT
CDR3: CASSFGGNQPQHF

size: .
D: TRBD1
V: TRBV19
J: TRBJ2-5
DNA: TGTGCCAGTAGTATGGACAGGTACCAAGAGACCCAGTACTTC
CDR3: CASSMDRYQETQYF

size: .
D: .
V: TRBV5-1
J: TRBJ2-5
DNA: TGCGCCAGCAGCTTTTATCGTGTGGGTACCACTGGACAAGAGACCCAGTACTTC
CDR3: CASSFYRVGTTGQETQYF

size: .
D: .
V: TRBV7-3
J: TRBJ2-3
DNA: TGTGCCAGCAGCTTGCTCTACACAGATACGCAGTATTTT
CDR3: CASSLLYTDTQYF

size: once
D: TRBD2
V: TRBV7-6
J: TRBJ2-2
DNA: TGTGCCAGCAGCTTAATGGCTAGCGGGGGTAACACCGGGGAGCTGTTTTTT
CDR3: CASSLMASGGNTGELFF

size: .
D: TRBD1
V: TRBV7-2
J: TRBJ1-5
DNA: TGTGCCAGCAGCTTAGCCGGGACAGGGACGAATCAGCCCCAGCATTTT
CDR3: CASSLAGTGTNQPQHF

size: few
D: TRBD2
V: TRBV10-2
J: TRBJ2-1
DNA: TGCGCCAGCAGGCTAGCGGGGGGGTCCTACAATGAGCAGTTCTTC
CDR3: CASRLAGGSYNEQFF

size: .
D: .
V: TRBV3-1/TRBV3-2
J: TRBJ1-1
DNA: TGTGCCAGCAGCCAAGATCTGGGAGAGGCTTGGAACACTGAAGCTTTCTTT
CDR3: CASSQDLGEAWNTEAFF

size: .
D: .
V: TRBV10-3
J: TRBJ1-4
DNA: TGTGCCATCAGCGATAGGACCCGCGAAAAACTGTTTTTT
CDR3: CAISDRTREKLFF